These 11 T cell receptor beta chains were all obtained from the same sample, sequenced in a study of T cell responses to AZD1222 COVID-19 vaccine. Sequenced by immunoSEQ multiplex PCR; TCRdb stores in-frame clones only, minus some. The table includes some 130,000 clones, around 87% detected once. The starting material was peripheral blood, obtained 28 days after the second AZD1222 dose. These receptors were obtained from an adult who received the AZD1222 COVID-19 vaccine.

This sequence joins TRBV20-1 and TRBJ2-3, with D uncertain. The CDR3 sequence is 14 residues long. Trimming removed 3 bases at V and 2 bases at J, with 12 bases between. In germline, CDR1 is DFQATT, CDR2 SNEGSKA (reference sequence). The CDR3 here is CSASRAPPTDTQYF. The CDR3 coding sequence is TGCAGTGCTAGTAGAGCCCCGCCCACAGATACGCAGTATTTT.

V usage is TRBV28 and J usage is TRBJ1-3; TRBD1 might be the D (5 bases). V was shortened by 5 bases and J by 4 bases, with 9 bases between the two germline ends. This CDR3 comprises 13 residues. From germline, CDR1 is MDHEN and CDR2 SYDVKM. The CDR3 sequence is CASSKRQGNTIYF. The CDR3 coding sequence is TGTGCCAGCAGTAAGAGACAGGGAAACACCATATATTTT. The whole variable domain, filled in from reference TRBV28 and TRBJ1-3, reads DVKVTQSSRYLVKRTGEKVFLECVQDMDHENMFWYRQDPGLGLRLIYFSYDVKMKEKGDIPEGYSVSREKKERFSLILESASTNQTSMYLCASSKRQGNTIYFGEGSWLTVV.

This clone was observed a few times. The rearrangement links TRBV19 to TRBJ1-1; D is unresolved. The CDR3 has 13 residues. The germline CDR1 and CDR2 sequences are LNHDA and SQIVND (reference sequence). Trimming cost V 4 bases and J 2 bases, with 8 bases left between them. The DNA of the CDR3 is TGTGCCAGTAGTAGAGACGGTAACACTGAAGCTTTCTTT. Translation: CASSRDGNTEAFF.

V and J are TRBV2 and TRBJ1-6; a weak D match, TRBD1 (6 bases). The germline V gene encodes CDR1 SNHLY and CDR2 FYNNEI. The V end lost 2 bases, the J end lost 7 bases, and 12 bases lay between the germline ends. The CDR3 is made up of 15 amino acids. CDR3 in amino acids: CASSERDTGNSPLHF. The CDR3 DNA reads as TGTGCCAGCAGTGAAAGGGACACGGGGAATTCACCCCTCCACTTT.

The CDR3 is CASSVDRYNEQFF. In DNA, the CDR3 is TGTGCCAGCAGTGTCGACAGATACAATGAGCAGTTCTTC. This rearrangement joins TRBV6-4 to TRBJ2-1; a possible D gene is TRBD1 (5 bases). The germline V gene encodes CDR1 MRHNA and CDR2 SNTAGT. The CDR3 spans 13 residues. V lost 4 bases and J 4 bases, leaving 8 bases between the germline ends.

This clone appeared a single time. The chain uses TRBV27 and TRBJ1-5; no reliable D call. The CDR3 spans 14 residues. V was clipped by 5 bases and J by 3 bases, with 11 bases between them. Per the germline V gene, CDR1 is MNHEY and CDR2 is SMNVEV (reference sequence). The CDR3 bases are TGTGCCAGCAGTCCCGATCGTTCCAATCAGCCCCAGCATTTT. Translating gives CASSPDRSNQPQHF.

The chain has TRBV11-2 and TRBJ1-4, with TRBD1 as a possible D gene (5 bases). This CDR3 is 13 amino acids long. Per germline, CDR1 SGHAT and CDR2 FQNNGV. V was pared by 0 bases and J by 13 bases, with 12 bases between. CDR3 in amino acids: CASSLERDHLLFF. The DNA for the CDR3 is TGTGCCAGCAGCTTAGAGCGGGACCACCTACTGTTTTTT.

The genes are TRBV6-6 and TRBJ1-5; D perhaps matches TRBD1 (6 bases). The V and J ends lost 2 bases and 1 base respectively, with 9 bases between them. CDR3 length: 15 amino acids. In germline, CDR1 is MNHNY, CDR2 SVGAGI (reference sequence). DNA for the CDR3: TGTGCCAGCAGTTACGTGGGACAAAGCAATCAGCCCCAGCATTTT. Its translation: CASSYVGQSNQPQHF.

This clone was recorded once. The V gene is TRBV5-1, the J gene TRBJ1-3; no firm D call. The CDR3 is 17 residues long. CDR1 is SGHRS, CDR2 YFSETQ, per germline. Deletions cut 0 bases from V and 0 bases from J, with 13 bases between. CDR3 region: CASSLGVTRSSGNTIYF. CDR3 sequence (DNA): TGCGCCAGCAGCTTGGGTGTCACACGGAGCTCTGGAAACACCATATATTTT.

The chain combines TRBV19 with TRBJ1-1; D remains unclear. The CDR3 contains 13 residues. Trimming shortened V by 5 bases and J by 1 base, and 8 bases separated the two germline ends. CDR1 is LNHDA and CDR2 is SQIVND in the germline V gene (reference sequence). CDR3: CASSGRRNTEAFF. DNA of the CDR3: TGTGCCAGTAGTGGTAGGAGGAACACTGAAGCTTTCTTT.

This chain connects TRBV19 to TRBJ2-7; 7 nucleotides line up with TRBD1. This CDR3 has 14 amino acids. Germline loops: CDR1 LNHDA, CDR2 SQIVND (reference sequence). V lost 5 bases, J lost 2 bases, and 6 bases stayed unmatched. In nucleotides, the CDR3 is TGTGCCAGTAGTTCCGGGACAGCCGCCTACGAGCAGTACTTC. This sequence encodes CASSSGTAAYEQYF.